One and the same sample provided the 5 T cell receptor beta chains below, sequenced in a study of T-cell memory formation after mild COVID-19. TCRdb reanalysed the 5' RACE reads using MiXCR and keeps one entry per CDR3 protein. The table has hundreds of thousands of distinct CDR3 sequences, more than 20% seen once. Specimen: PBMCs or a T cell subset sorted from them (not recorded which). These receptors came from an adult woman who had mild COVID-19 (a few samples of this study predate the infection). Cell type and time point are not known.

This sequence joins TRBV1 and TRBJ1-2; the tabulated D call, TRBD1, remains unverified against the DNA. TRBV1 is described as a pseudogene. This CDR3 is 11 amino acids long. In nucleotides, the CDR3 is TGCACCAGCAGCAGGGGAAATGGCTACACCTTC. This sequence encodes CTSSRGNGYTF.

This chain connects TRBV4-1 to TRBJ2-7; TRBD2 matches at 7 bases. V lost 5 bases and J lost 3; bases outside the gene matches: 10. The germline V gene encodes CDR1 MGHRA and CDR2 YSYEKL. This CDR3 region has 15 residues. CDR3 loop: CASSSFRGRVYEQYF. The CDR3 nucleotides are TGCGCCAGCAGCTCCTTTCGGGGGAGGGTCTACGAGCAGTACTTC.

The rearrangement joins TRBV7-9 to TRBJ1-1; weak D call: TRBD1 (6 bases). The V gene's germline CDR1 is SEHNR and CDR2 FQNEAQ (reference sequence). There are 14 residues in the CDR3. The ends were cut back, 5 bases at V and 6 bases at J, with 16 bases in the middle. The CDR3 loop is CASSTGQQGSEAFF. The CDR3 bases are TGTGCCAGCAGCACCGGACAGCAGGGCTCTGAAGCTTTCTTT. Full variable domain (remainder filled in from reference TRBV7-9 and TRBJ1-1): DTGVSQNPRHKITKRGQNVTFRCDPISEHNRLYWYRQTLGQGPEFLTYFQNEAQLEKSRLLSDRFSAERPKGSFSTLEIQRTEQGDSAMYLCASSTGQQGSEAFFGQGTRLTVV.

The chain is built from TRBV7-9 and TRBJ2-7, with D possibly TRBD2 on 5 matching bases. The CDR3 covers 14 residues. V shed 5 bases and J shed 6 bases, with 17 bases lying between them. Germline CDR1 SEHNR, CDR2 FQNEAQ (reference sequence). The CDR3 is CASSPFRTLPEQYF. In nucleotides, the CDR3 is TGTGCCAGCAGCCCGTTCCGGACTCTCCCCGAGCAGTACTTC.

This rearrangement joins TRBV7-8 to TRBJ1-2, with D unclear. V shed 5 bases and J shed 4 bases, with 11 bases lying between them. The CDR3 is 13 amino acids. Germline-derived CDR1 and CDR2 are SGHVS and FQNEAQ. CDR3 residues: CASSATGFYGYTF. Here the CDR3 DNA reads TGTGCCAGCAGCGCTACGGGGTTCTATGGCTACACCTTC.